This entry lists 5 T cell receptor beta chains sequenced from one sample in a study of CD8+CD57+ T cells in acquired aplastic anemia. Previously, flow cytometry had revealed CD8+CD57+ cell expansion in the patients chosen for sequencing. Genomic DNA, serving as template, underwent TCR beta VDJ and CDR3 profiling. A single record per CDR3 protein comes from TCRdb applying MiXCR to the reads. The table has about half a million distinct CDR3 sequences, over 25% seen once. Specimen: sorted CD4+, CD8+, or CD8+CD57+ T cells (not recorded which) from PBMCs. Receptors were obtained from a human donor with aplastic anemia.

In its sample, this clonotype was seen many times. The chain is built from TRBV6-5 and TRBJ1-2; D is uncertain. Germline assignment: CDR1 MNHEY and CDR2 SVGAGI. The V end was cut by 2 bases, the J end by 7 bases, with 20 bases between. The CDR3 totals 16 residues. The CDR3 spells CASSYARDGFGSGYTF. The CDR3 bases are TGTGCCAGCAGTTACGCCCGCGACGGGTTCGGGAGTGGCTACACCTTC.

This clonotype appeared a few times. The chain employs TRBV7-6 and TRBJ2-1; 12 positions agree with TRBD2. This CDR3 contains 18 residues. CDR1 is SGHVS, CDR2 FNYEAQ, per germline. Germline trimming cut 1 base from V and 4 bases from J; bases unmatched to any gene: 8. Here the CDR3 reads CASSLGVIGLAGYNEQFF. CDR3 nucleotides: TGTGCCAGCAGCTTAGGGGTCATCGGACTAGCGGGATACAATGAGCAGTTCTTC.

The chain is built from TRBV30 and TRBJ1-5; D may be TRBD1 (5 bases). The length of the CDR3 is 12 residues. V lost 4 bases, J lost 9 bases, and 13 bases lay in between. The germline gives CDR1 GTSNPN, CDR2 SVGIG (reference sequence). The CDR3 DNA reads TGTGCCTGGAATTCGGGGGTAGGGCCCCAGCATTTT. It encodes CAWNSGVGPQHF. Full variable domain (outside the CDR3, taken from reference TRBV30 and TRBJ1-5): SQTIHQWPATLVQPVGSPLSLECTVEGTSNPNLYWYRQAAGRGLQLLFYSVGIGQISSEVPQNLSASRPQDRQFILSSKKLLLSDSGFYLCAWNSGVGPQHFGDGTRLSIL.

The rearrangement uses TRBV6-5 and TRBJ1-2, with 9 positions matching TRBD1. CDR1 MNHEY and CDR2 SVGAGI come from the germline V gene. This CDR3 contains 15 residues. J lost 4 bases, V lost 8 bases, and 11 bases had no gene match. The CDR3 spells CASGSTGTGIYGYTF. The CDR3 DNA reads as TGTGCCAGCGGTTCAACCGGGACAGGGATCTATGGCTACACCTTC.

There are a few counts of this clonotype. The rearrangement uses TRBV19 and TRBJ2-7, with 8 bases aligning to TRBD2. The V gene's germline CDR1 is LNHDA and CDR2 SQIVND (reference sequence). There are 15 residues in the CDR3. With V trimmed by 9 bases and J by 3 bases, 13 bases remained unmatched. Written as DNA, the CDR3 is TGTGCCAGCAGTCCAAGCGGGAGTAGGGACTACGAGCAGTACTTC. It encodes CASSPSGSRDYEQYF.